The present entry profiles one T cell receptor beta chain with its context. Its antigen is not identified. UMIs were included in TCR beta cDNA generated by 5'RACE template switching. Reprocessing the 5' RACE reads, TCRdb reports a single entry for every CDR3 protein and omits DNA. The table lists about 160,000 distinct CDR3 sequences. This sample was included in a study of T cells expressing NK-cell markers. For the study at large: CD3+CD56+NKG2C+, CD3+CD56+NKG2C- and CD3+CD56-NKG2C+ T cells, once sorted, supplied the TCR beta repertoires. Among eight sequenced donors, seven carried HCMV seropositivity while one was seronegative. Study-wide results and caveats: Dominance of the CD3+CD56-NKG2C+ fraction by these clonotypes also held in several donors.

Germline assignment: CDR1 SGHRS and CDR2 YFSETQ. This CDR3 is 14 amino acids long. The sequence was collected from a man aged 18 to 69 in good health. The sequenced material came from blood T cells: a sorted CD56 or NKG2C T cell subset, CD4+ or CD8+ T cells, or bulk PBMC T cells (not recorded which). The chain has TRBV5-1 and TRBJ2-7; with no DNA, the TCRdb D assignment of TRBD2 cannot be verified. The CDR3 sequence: CASSLSAGGREQYF.